This T cell receptor beta chain originates from a study of CD8 T cells in ankylosing spondylitis. The study's findings and limits: Disease-linked clones bore a CD8+ phenotype and were relatively rare in peripheral blood.

Note on this clonotype: Its antigen is currently unknown.

TCRdb fed the 5' RACE reads into MiXCR, producing one record per CDR3 protein. The table has around 30,000 distinct CDR3 sequences, 5% to 5.5% seen once; the top ten hold around 1.9%. The CDR3 runs 13 residues. V shed 3 bases and J shed 8 bases, with 9 bases lying between them. Germline CDR1 SGDLS, CDR2 YYNGEE. This TCR was recovered from a female donor with ankylosing spondylitis or in good health (not recorded which). The sequenced material came from blood, either unsorted or a sorted T cell fraction (not recorded which). V usage is TRBV9 and J usage is TRBJ1-6; D is possibly TRBD1 (5 bases). The CDR3 loop is CASSGDPDSPLHF. The CDR3 DNA is TGTGCCAGCAGCGGGGACCCTGATTCACCCCTCCACTTT.